Listed here are 32 T cell receptor beta chains from one sample, sequenced in a study of T cells in tumors after PD-1 blockade. Sequencing was performed with immunoSEQ multiplex PCR; in TCRdb, only in-frame clones are kept and a portion is missing. The sample contains about 63,000 clones, roughly 70% of which appear only once. The sample here was PBMCs, taken after anti-PD-1 treatment. These receptors all come from a human donor with basal cell carcinoma.

The chain joins TRBV6-1 to TRBJ1-2, with a weak D call TRBD1 (5 bases). Germline-derived CDR1 and CDR2 are MNHNS and SASEGT. The CDR3 sequence is 14 residues long. Trimming took off 2 bases at V and 4 bases at J, with 11 bases between the two ends. CDR3 sequence (DNA): TGTGCCAGCAGTGAAAAAGTGGGACGCTATGGCTACACCTTC. Protein: CASSEKVGRYGYTF.

This clone was picked up one time. The chain uses TRBV6-5 and TRBJ1-4; TRBD1 aligns across 9 bases. CDR3 length equals 15 residues. In germline, CDR1 is MNHEY, CDR2 SVGAGI. V shed 8 bases, J shed 4 bases, and the junction held 8 bases outside the gene matches. CDR3 nucleotides: TGTGCCAGCGATTTATGGGGACAGGGTAATGAAAAACTGTTTTTT. Protein sequence: CASDLWGQGNEKLFF.

There are a few counts of this clone. V gene TRBV19 combines with J gene TRBJ1-2; the D gene is possibly TRBD1 (6 bases). The length of the CDR3 is 16 residues. V lost 1 base to trimming and J lost 7 bases, with 19 bases between them. In germline, CDR1 is LNHDA, CDR2 SQIVND (reference sequence). The CDR3 DNA reads as TGTGCCAGTAGTATAGGCGGGGGCAGGAAAGGTTTTGGCTACACCTTC. Translation: CASSIGGGRKGFGYTF.

CDR3 amino acids: CASSSGQRDTQYF. The CDR3 nucleotides are TGTGCCAGCAGCTCGGGACAGAGAGATACGCAGTATTTT. The rearrangement links TRBV7-8 to TRBJ2-3; 7 bases map to TRBD1. Looked up from germline, CDR1 is SGHVS and CDR2 is FQNEAQ. The length of the CDR3 is 13 residues. Losses at the gene ends were 4 bases for V and 5 bases for J; bases not matched to a gene: 3. The entire variable domain, with the rest obtained from reference TRBV7-8 and TRBJ2-3, is as follows: GAGVSQSPRYKVAKRGQDVALRCDPISGHVSLFWYQQALGQGPEFLTYFQNEAQLDKSGLPSDRFFAERPEGSVSTLKIQRTQQEDSAVYLCASSSGQRDTQYFGPGTRLTVL.

This clone was observed a handful of times. This specimen includes other DNA sequences encoding the same CDR3. The chain is built from TRBV4-1 and TRBJ2-1, with TRBD2 identical over 10 bases. The CDR3 has 17 residues. With V trimmed by 1 base and J by 0 bases, 3 bases remained unmatched. Germline V gene sequence: CDR1 MGHRA, CDR2 YSYEKL. Written as DNA, the CDR3 is TGCGCCAGCAGCCAAGGTAGCGGGGGGTACTCCTACAATGAGCAGTTCTTC. Its translation: CASSQGSGGYSYNEQFF.

This clone has only a few counts. Other DNA sequences of this sample code for an identical CDR3. The chain recombines TRBV7-9 with TRBJ2-7; possibly TRBD1 for D (5 bases). The germline gives CDR1 SEHNR, CDR2 FQNEAQ (reference sequence). Trimming left V 5 bases short and J 1 base short, with 12 bases between. CDR3 size: 14 residues. CDR3 in DNA: TGTGCCAGCAGCCTGGACACCCTTTCCTACGAGCAGTACTTC. Translating gives CASSLDTLSYEQYF.

This clone has only a few counts. The chain recombines TRBV2 with TRBJ2-2; a possible D gene is TRBD2 (6 bases). CDR1 SNHLY and CDR2 FYNNEI come from the germline V gene. Trimming removed 3 bases at V and 3 bases at J, with 14 bases between. The CDR3 loop spans 16 amino acids. The CDR3 DNA reads TGTGCCAGCAGTGATAGCGGATATGCGGACACCGGGGAGCTGTTTTTT. Its translation is CASSDSGYADTGELFF.

V gene TRBV7-9 combines with J gene TRBJ1-6, with D unresolved. This CDR3 region has 12 residues. CDR1 SEHNR and CDR2 FQNEAQ come from the germline V gene (reference sequence). V was trimmed by 5 bases and J by 11 bases, leaving 10 bases between them. As DNA, the CDR3 is TGTGCCAGCAGCCGCGCTGAGACACCCCTCCACTTT. This codes for CASSRAETPLHF.

This chain links TRBV30 with TRBJ1-2; 8 bases fit TRBD1. Trimming took 5 bases from V and 3 from J; bases not matched to a gene: 17. Germline CDR1 is GTSNPN and CDR2 is SVGIG (reference sequence). This CDR3 has 17 residues. CDR3 amino acids: CAWWSVGQGSSYYGYTF. CDR3 in DNA: TGTGCCTGGTGGAGTGTCGGACAGGGTAGTAGTTACTATGGCTACACCTTC.

The V call is TRBV10-2, the J call TRBJ1-3, with TRBD1 identical over 7 bases. Germline V gene data show CDR1 as WSHSY and CDR2 as SAAADI. This CDR3 contains 13 residues. The V and J ends lost 5 bases and 2 bases, in that order; junction bases with no gene match: 0. The CDR3 DNA is TGCGCCAGCAGTACAGGGGCTGGAAACACCATATATTTT. Protein: CASSTGAGNTIYF.

V and J are TRBV7-9 and TRBJ2-4; 11 bases match TRBD2. J lost 6 bases, V lost 2 bases, and 0 bases had no gene match. The CDR3 runs 14 residues. CDR1 and CDR2 from the germline V gene are SEHNR and FQNEAQ (reference sequence). CDR3 residues: CASSLLAGGNIQYF. The CDR3 DNA is TGTGCCAGCAGCTTACTAGCGGGGGGAAACATTCAGTACTTC.

V usage is TRBV7-9 and J usage is TRBJ2-7; tentatively, D is TRBD1 (6 bases). V lost 1 base to trimming and J lost 7 bases, with 11 bases between them. CDR3 size: 13 residues. Per the germline V gene, CDR1 is SEHNR and CDR2 is FQNEAQ (reference sequence). This CDR3 is CASSLVGGNEQYF. CDR3 sequence (DNA): TGTGCCAGCAGCTTAGTAGGGGGTAATGAGCAGTACTTC. The entire variable domain, with the rest obtained from reference TRBV7-9 and TRBJ2-7, is as follows: DTGVSQNPRHKITKRGQNVTFRCDPISEHNRLYWYRQTLGQGPEFLTYFQNEAQLEKSRLLSDRFSAERPKGSFSTLEIQRTEQGDSAMYLCASSLVGGNEQYFGPGTRLTVT.

The chain uses TRBV19 and TRBJ2-1; D is unresolved. V lost 1 base and J 1 base, leaving 8 bases between the germline ends. From germline, CDR1 is LNHDA and CDR2 SQIVND (reference sequence). The CDR3 is 15 residues long. The CDR3 DNA reads TGTGCCAGTAGTATAGGTGACGGGTCCTACAATGAGCAGTTCTTC. This translates into CASSIGDGSYNEQFF.

Worth noting for this clone: One end of the junction fails to match germline, which may point to a read error. The genes are TRBV4-1 and TRBJ2-7, with D unclear. Germline CDR1 and CDR2: MGHRA and YSYEKL. CDR3 length: 14 residues. As DNA, the CDR3 is TGCACCAGCAGCCAAATTTCTTCAGTCGACGAGCAGTACTTC. Translating gives CTSSQISSVDEQYF.

This clone was recorded only once. V usage is TRBV6-6 and J usage is TRBJ1-3; a possible D gene is TRBD1 (5 bases). The germline V gene has CDR1 MNHNY and CDR2 SVGAGI (reference sequence). V lost 6 bases to trimming and J lost 4 bases, with 13 bases between them. The CDR3 runs to 14 residues. The DNA of the CDR3 is TGTGCCAGCAGATGGGGAGGGGAGGGAAACACCATATATTTT. It codes for CASRWGGEGNTIYF.

The chain uses TRBV9 and TRBJ2-3; the D gene is possibly TRBD1 (6 bases). From germline, CDR1 is SGDLS and CDR2 YYNGEE. V was pared by 0 bases and J by 1 base, with 12 bases between. The CDR3 runs 16 residues. CDR3 coding DNA: TGTGCCAGCAGCGTAGCGACAGGCCGGGGCACAGATACGCAGTATTTT. It yields the protein CASSVATGRGTDTQYF.

This clone was observed once. In nucleotides, the CDR3 is TGTGCCAGCAGCTTAGCGCCGGGGGGGGCCGACGAGCAGTACTTC. It codes for CASSLAPGGADEQYF. The rearrangement joins TRBV7-2 to TRBJ2-7, with 8 bases matching TRBD2. J lost 5 bases, V lost 0 bases, and 6 bases had no gene match. CDR1 SGHTA and CDR2 FQGNSA come from the germline V gene. The CDR3 is made up of 15 amino acids.

This clone was seen just once. The V gene is TRBV7-2, the J gene TRBJ2-3; D gene uncertain. The CDR3 totals 14 residues. Trimming removed 3 bases from V and 2 bases from J, with 9 bases in between. Looked up from germline, CDR1 is SGHTA and CDR2 is FQGNSA. The CDR3 DNA follows: TGTGCCAGCAGCTTCGGGCGGTCCACAGATACGCAGTATTTT. Protein: CASSFGRSTDTQYF.

This clone showed up just a few times. The rearrangement links TRBV10-3 to TRBJ2-1; TRBD2 agrees at 12 bases. With 2 bases clipped from V and 8 bases from J, the junction kept 4 bases outside the gene matches. Per the germline V gene, CDR1 is ENHRY and CDR2 is SYGVKD. This CDR3 comprises 15 residues. CDR3 coding DNA: TGTGCCATCAGTGAGGCTAGCGGGGGGGCCTATGAGCAGTTCTTC. Protein product: CAISEASGGAYEQFF.

In its sample, this clone is medium-sized. This sample also contains other DNA sequences that code for the same CDR3. The V call is TRBV24-1, the J call TRBJ1-5; D gene ambiguous. The CDR3 extends over 14 amino acids. CDR1 KGHDR and CDR2 SFDVKD come from the germline V gene. The V end lost 4 bases, the J end lost 0 bases, and 6 bases lay between the germline ends. For the CDR3, the DNA is TGTGCCACCAGTGACAGCAATAGCAATCAGCCCCAGCATTTT. Its protein is CATSDSNSNQPQHF.

The chain recombines TRBV12-3 or TRBV12-4 with TRBJ2-7; no clear D. The CDR3 is 13 residues long. The V and J ends lost 1 base and 7 bases respectively, with 11 bases between them. The CDR3 DNA is TGTGCCAGCAGTTTAGACGCTAGGCGGGAGCAGTACTTC. Its protein product is CASSLDARREQYF.

A few counts support this clone. The chain is built from TRBV4-1 and TRBJ1-3; the D gene is possibly TRBD1 (5 bases). In germline, CDR1 is MGHRA, CDR2 YSYEKL. Trimming shortened V by 1 base and J by 4 bases, and 11 bases separated the two germline ends. This CDR3 spans 15 amino acids. CDR3 DNA sequence: TGCGCCAGCAGCCAAGGGTGGCCAGGGGGAAACACCATATATTTT. Protein sequence: CASSQGWPGGNTIYF.

The chain couples TRBV6-5 to TRBJ1-5; no reliable D call. Germline V gene sequence: CDR1 MNHEY, CDR2 SVGAGI. V lost 5 bases, J lost 0 bases, and 8 bases lay in between. CDR3 size: 14 residues. The CDR3 spells CASSTVHSNQPQHF. In DNA, the CDR3 is TGTGCCAGCAGTACAGTACATAGCAATCAGCCCCAGCATTTT.

This clone was counted only a few times. J is TRBJ1-5 and V is TRBV2; no firm D call. V shed 0 bases and J shed 6 bases, with 15 bases lying between them. CDR1 is SNHLY, CDR2 FYNNEI, per germline. This CDR3 comprises 16 residues. CDR3 bases: TGTGCCAGCAGTGAAGCAGTCTGGGGTGAGAGTCAGCCCCAGCATTTT. The encoded protein is CASSEAVWGESQPQHF. Combining the CDR3 with reference TRBV2 and TRBJ1-5 gives the whole variable domain EPEVTQTPSHQVTQMGQEVILRCVPISNHLYFYWYRQILGQKVEFLVSFYNNEISEKSEIFDDQFSVERPDGSNFTLKIRSTKLEDSAMYFCASSEAVWGESQPQHFGDGTRLSIL.

As DNA, the CDR3 is TGTGCCAGCAGTGCCTACAGCCTTATAGTCATGGAGCAGTACTTC. Protein: CASSAYSLIVMEQYF. This chain uses TRBV2 with TRBJ2-7; no clear D. CDR3 length equals 15 residues. Germline V CDR1 and CDR2: SNHLY, FYNNEI. Trimming left V 4 bases short and J 7 bases short, with 20 bases between.

This clone was recorded a few times. V usage is TRBV19 and J usage is TRBJ1-3; D gene ambiguous. CDR1 is LNHDA and CDR2 is SQIVND in the germline V gene (reference sequence). This CDR3 spans 17 amino acids. V was shortened by 3 bases and J by 0 bases, with 15 bases between the two germline ends. The CDR3 DNA is TGTGCCAGTAGTATCAACAACCGGGCACTCTCTGGAAACACCATATATTTT. Protein product: CASSINNRALSGNTIYF.

The table lists this clone with a few counts. V usage is TRBV5-1 and J usage is TRBJ1-4; D is unresolved. The CDR3 spans 13 residues. The germline V gene has CDR1 SGHRS and CDR2 YFSETQ. Trimming left V 5 bases short and J 8 bases short, with 13 bases between. The CDR3 bases are TGCGCCAGCAGTGTGGGTCTAGACGAAAAACTGTTTTTT. Translation: CASSVGLDEKLFF.

The chain is built from TRBV11-2 and TRBJ2-3, with 14 bases that match TRBD2. The V gene end was trimmed by 5 bases and the J gene end by 2 bases; junction bases not matched to a gene: 9. From germline, CDR1 is SGHAT and CDR2 FQNNGV. This CDR3 contains 18 residues. The CDR3 bases are TGTGCCAGCAGCGTCGGGACTAGCGGGGGAGACACCACAGATACGCAGTATTTT. Translated, it gives CASSVGTSGGDTTDTQYF.

CDR3 sequence reads: CASAGANVLTF. CDR3 in DNA: TGTGCCAGTGCTGGGGCCAACGTCCTGACTTTC. This rearrangement joins TRBV19 to TRBJ2-6; D remains ambiguous. The CDR3 has 11 amino acids. The V gene's germline CDR1 is LNHDA and CDR2 SQIVND (reference sequence). Trimming pared 8 bases from V and 2 bases from J, leaving 1 base between.

This rearrangement joins TRBV24-1 to TRBJ2-5; 9 bases are shared with TRBD2. J lost 2 bases, V lost 6 bases, and 9 bases had no gene match. CDR3 length: 16 amino acids. Germline V gene data show CDR1 as KGHDR and CDR2 as SFDVKD. The CDR3 sequence: CATSSVLAGRQETQYF. DNA of the CDR3: TGTGCCACCAGTTCTGTCCTAGCGGGGAGACAAGAGACCCAGTACTTC.

The chain couples TRBV7-8 to TRBJ2-2; no definite D call. Per the germline V gene, CDR1 is SGHVS and CDR2 is FQNEAQ. This CDR3 has 11 residues. V was clipped by 5 bases and J by 4 bases, with 2 bases between them. The CDR3: CASSPTGELFF. CDR3 DNA: TGTGCCAGCAGCCCCACCGGGGAGCTGTTTTTT. Supplemented by reference TRBV7-8 and TRBJ2-2, the full variable domain reads GAGVSQSPRYKVAKRGQDVALRCDPISGHVSLFWYQQALGQGPEFLTYFQNEAQLDKSGLPSDRFFAERPEGSVSTLKIQRTQQEDSAVYLCASSPTGELFFGEGSRLTVL.

The rearrangement uses TRBV18 and TRBJ1-5, with a possible D match to TRBD1 (6 bases). Trimming removed 3 bases at V and 2 bases at J, with 14 bases between. The CDR3 loop spans 16 amino acids. The germline gives CDR1 KGHSH, CDR2 LQKENI. CDR3 in amino acids: CASSPSGGRGNQPQHF. The CDR3 nucleotides read TGTGCCAGCTCACCGTCCGGGGGCAGAGGCAATCAGCCCCAGCATTTT.